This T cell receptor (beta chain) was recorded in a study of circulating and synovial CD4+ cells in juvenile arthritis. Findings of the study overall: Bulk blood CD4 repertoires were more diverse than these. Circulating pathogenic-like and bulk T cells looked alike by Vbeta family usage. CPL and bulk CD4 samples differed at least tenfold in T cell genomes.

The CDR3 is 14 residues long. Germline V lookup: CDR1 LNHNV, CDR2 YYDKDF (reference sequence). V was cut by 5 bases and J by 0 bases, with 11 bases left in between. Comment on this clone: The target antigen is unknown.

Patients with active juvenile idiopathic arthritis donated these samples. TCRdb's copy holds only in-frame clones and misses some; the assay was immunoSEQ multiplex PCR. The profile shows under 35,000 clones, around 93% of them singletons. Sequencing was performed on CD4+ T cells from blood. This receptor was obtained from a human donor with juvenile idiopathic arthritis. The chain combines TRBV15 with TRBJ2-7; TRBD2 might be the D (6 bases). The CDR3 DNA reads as TGTGCCACCAGCCCGGGACTCGGCTCCTACGAGCAGTACTTC. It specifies CATSPGLGSYEQYF.